One and the same sample provided the 28 T cell receptor beta chains below, sequenced in a study of blood T cell repertoires in COVID-19. Assay: immunoSEQ multiplex PCR; the TCRdb copy retains only in-frame clones and omits some. This table has approximately 140,000 clones, 88% appearing once. The sequencing input was peripheral blood. These receptors were collected from a man aged 50-59 years with active or convalescent COVID-19.

The CDR3 here is CASRRGVTGELFF. For the CDR3, the DNA is TGTGCCAGCAGGAGAGGAGTCACCGGGGAGCTGTTTTTT. The chain couples TRBV28 to TRBJ2-2; unclear D gene. Deletions cut 6 bases from V and 4 bases from J, with 9 bases between. The CDR3 covers 13 residues. Germline V gene lookup returns CDR1 MDHEN and CDR2 SYDVKM.

The V and J genes are TRBV6-6 and TRBJ2-1; TRBD1 is a possible D gene (8 bases). V was trimmed by 10 bases and J by 7 bases, leaving 20 bases between them. Germline V gene lookup returns CDR1 MNHNY and CDR2 SVGAGI (reference sequence). This CDR3 comprises 14 residues. The CDR3 bases are TGTGCCACCCGAAGCGGGACAGGCGGAAATGAGCAGTTCTTC. It encodes CATRSGTGGNEQFF.

This sequence joins TRBV18 and TRBJ1-2; tentative D call: TRBD1 (6 bases). The CDR3 contains 16 residues. CDR1 is KGHSH, CDR2 LQKENI, per germline. V lost 3 bases and J lost 4, with 18 bases in between. The CDR3 spells CASSPGRQANSYGYTF. In nucleotides, the CDR3 is TGTGCCAGCTCACCCGGCCGACAGGCGAACTCCTATGGCTACACCTTC.

V usage is TRBV6-4 and J usage is TRBJ2-7; 15 bases align to TRBD2. Germline trimming cut 7 bases from V and 4 bases from J; bases unmatched to any gene: 5. This CDR3 contains 15 residues. Germline-derived CDR1 and CDR2 are MRHNA and SNTAGT. The CDR3: CASTRTSGREYEQYF. The CDR3 nucleotides are TGTGCCAGCACCCGGACTAGCGGGAGGGAGTACGAGCAGTACTTC.

The rearrangement links TRBV12-3 or TRBV12-4 to TRBJ2-3; possibly TRBD2 for D (5 bases). V dropped 11 bases and J dropped 1 base, with 13 bases sitting between them. This CDR3 region has 13 residues. The CDR3 bases are TGTGCCCTTACTCGGGGAGGCACAGATACGCAGTATTTT. Protein: CALTRGGTDTQYF.

The V call is TRBV7-3, the J call TRBJ1-2; 9 bases map to TRBD1. Trimming at V came to 5 bases and at J to 0 bases, leaving 4 bases not matched to a gene. The germline gives CDR1 SGHTA, CDR2 FQGTGA. The CDR3 loop spans 15 amino acids. The CDR3 sequence is CASSARQGANYGYTF. In DNA, the CDR3 is TGTGCCAGCAGCGCCCGACAGGGGGCTAACTATGGCTACACCTTC.

This rearrangement joins TRBV20-1 to TRBJ2-7; maybe TRBD2 (5 bases). V lost 2 bases, J lost 6 bases, and 8 bases lay in between. Germline V CDR1 and CDR2: DFQATT, SNEGSKA (reference sequence). The CDR3 contains 11 residues. The CDR3 region is CSARSGFEQYF. As DNA, the CDR3 is TGCAGTGCTAGATCGGGGTTCGAGCAGTACTTC.

The chain employs TRBV5-1 and TRBJ2-7; 7 nucleotides align to TRBD1. From germline, CDR1 is SGHRS and CDR2 YFSETQ. This CDR3 spans 16 amino acids. The ends lost 2 bases at V and 0 bases at J; junction bases unmatched: 8. CDR3 bases: TGCGCCAGCAGCTTAGTTTCGGGACAGACCTCCTACGAGCAGTACTTC. Protein sequence: CASSLVSGQTSYEQYF.

This clone was counted a single time. This sequence joins TRBV4-1 and TRBJ2-1; 9 bases line up with TRBD1. CDR3 length: 15 residues. After removal of 4 bases from V and 10 bases from J, the junction contained 11 bases not matched to a gene. The germline gives CDR1 MGHRA, CDR2 YSYEKL. The CDR3 is CASSPGTGTNREQFF. The DNA of the CDR3 is TGCGCCAGCAGCCCCGGGACAGGGACCAATAGGGAGCAGTTCTTC.

The rearrangement joins TRBV2 to TRBJ1-2; weak D call: TRBD1 (5 bases). Germline V gene sequence: CDR1 SNHLY, CDR2 FYNNEI. The length of the CDR3 is 16 residues. The V gene lost 8 bases and the J gene lost 2 bases, with 21 bases spanning the gap. The CDR3 sequence is CASAGEMAKGNYGYTF. The CDR3 DNA reads as TGTGCCAGCGCGGGGGAGATGGCCAAGGGAAACTATGGCTACACCTTC.

The chain joins TRBV7-3 to TRBJ2-5; 12 nucleotides align to TRBD1. V lost 2 bases to trimming and J lost 5 bases; unmatched junction nucleotides: 6. Germline CDR1 SGHTA, CDR2 FQGTGA. The CDR3 length is 16 residues. The CDR3 loop reads CASSLAGTGGFETQYF. The CDR3, as DNA: TGTGCCAGCAGCTTAGCCGGGACAGGGGGCTTTGAGACCCAGTACTTC.

The chain recombines TRBV27 with TRBJ2-1, with 10 bases lining up with TRBD2. Trimming removed 6 bases from V and 7 bases from J; junction bases left unmatched: 9. CDR1 is MNHEY, CDR2 SMNVEV, per germline (reference sequence). The CDR3 spans 15 residues. CDR3 in amino acids: CASSPIAGGRNEQFF. CDR3 bases: TGTGCCAGCAGCCCTATAGCGGGAGGTCGGAATGAGCAGTTCTTC.

The rearrangement joins TRBV5-1 to TRBJ1-4, with D unresolved. This CDR3 comprises 14 residues. Germline values: CDR1 SGHRS, CDR2 YFSETQ. Trimming left V 2 bases short and J 3 bases short, with 8 bases between. For the CDR3, the DNA is TGCGCCAGCAGCTTTCAACGGTCTAATGAAAAACTGTTTTTT. This gives the protein CASSFQRSNEKLFF.

V is TRBV28 and J is TRBJ1-6; 7 bases fit TRBD1. The J segment lost 8 bases and the V segment lost 5 bases, leaving 6 bases of the junction unmatched. Germline CDR1 and CDR2: MDHEN and SYDVKM. The CDR3 has 14 residues. The CDR3 loop reads CASSPRDSYSPLHF. DNA for the CDR3: TGTGCCAGCAGTCCCCGGGACAGTTATTCACCCCTCCACTTT.

The V call is TRBV5-4, the J call TRBJ2-1; the D gene is possibly TRBD1 (5 bases). The CDR3 runs 15 residues. CDR1 SGHNT and CDR2 YYREEE come from the germline V gene (reference sequence). The V gene lost 2 bases and the J gene lost 0 bases, with 9 bases spanning the gap. The CDR3 sequence: CASSFAQGSYNEQFF. For the CDR3, the DNA is TGTGCCAGCAGCTTCGCCCAGGGCTCCTACAATGAGCAGTTCTTC. Drawing the rest from reference TRBV5-4 and TRBJ2-1, the complete variable domain is ETGVTQSPTHLIKTRGQQVTLRCSSQSGHNTVSWYQQALGQGPQFIFQYYREEENGRGNFPPRFSGLQFPNYSSELNVNALELDDSALYLCASSFAQGSYNEQFFGPGTRLTVL.

The rearrangement joins TRBV6-2 or TRBV6-3 to TRBJ2-1; TRBD2 agrees at 8 bases. V gave up 5 bases and J gave up 4 bases; unmatched junction bases: 13. The CDR3 is 17 residues long. Looked up from germline, CDR1 is MNHEY and CDR2 is SVGEGT. The chain's CDR3 is CASSTPQTSALYNEQFF. The CDR3 bases are TGTGCCAGCAGTACACCGCAGACTAGCGCATTATACAATGAGCAGTTCTTC.

Only a few counts were recorded for this clone. The CDR3 sequence is CASSSGSDGTDTQYF. In nucleotides, the CDR3 is TGTGCCAGCAGCTCTGGAAGCGATGGAACAGATACGCAGTATTTT. The chain links TRBV7-3 to TRBJ2-3; D not certain. Germline V gene sequence: CDR1 SGHTA, CDR2 FQGTGA. V was trimmed by 4 bases and J by 3 bases, leaving 14 bases between them. The CDR3 is 15 amino acids.

The rearrangement joins TRBV3-1 (or the pseudogene TRBV3-2) to TRBJ1-6; no firm D call. Germline CDR1 is LGHDT and CDR2 is YNNKEL (reference sequence). V lost 3 bases to trimming and J lost 6 bases, with 15 bases between them. The CDR3 runs 16 residues. DNA for the CDR3: TGTGCCAGCAGCCATACGGGTGTCTGGAGTAATTCACCCCTCCACTTT. Translating gives CASSHTGVWSNSPLHF.

The chain employs TRBV28 and TRBJ1-3, with 10 bases identical to TRBD1. The V gene end was trimmed by 5 bases and the J gene end by 2 bases; junction bases not matched to a gene: 6. CDR1 and CDR2 from the germline V gene are MDHEN and SYDVKM. The CDR3 spans 16 residues. The CDR3 nucleotides read TGTGCCAGCAGTCCAGCCGGGACAGGGGCTGGAAACACCATATATTTT. Translating gives CASSPAGTGAGNTIYF.

This chain connects TRBV6-5 to TRBJ2-7; D might be TRBD1 (6 bases). This CDR3 has 13 amino acids. Trimming shortened V by 10 bases and J by 2 bases, and 15 bases separated the two germline ends. Per germline, CDR1 MNHEY and CDR2 SVGAGI. The CDR3 reads CATGLRTAYEQYF. CDR3 sequence (DNA): TGTGCCACGGGGTTGAGGACAGCCTACGAGCAGTACTTC.

The gene calls are TRBV18 and TRBJ2-7; D may be TRBD1 (5 bases). Trimming took 2 bases from V and 0 from J, leaving 14 bases between them. This CDR3 has 16 residues. CDR1 KGHSH and CDR2 LQKENI come from the germline V gene. CDR3 region: CASSPVSGKSSYEQYF. The CDR3 bases are TGTGCCAGCTCACCAGTTTCAGGGAAGAGCTCCTACGAGCAGTACTTC.

This clone was seen once. CDR3 region: CSVIPGQLLSYEQYF. The CDR3 DNA sequence: TGCAGCGTGATACCGGGACAACTCCTCTCCTACGAGCAGTACTTC. V and J are TRBV29-1 and TRBJ2-7; tentatively, D is TRBD1 (6 bases). The V and J ends lost 6 bases and 0 bases respectively, with 18 bases between them. The CDR3 is 15 amino acids. Germline V gene data show CDR1 as SQVTM and CDR2 as ANQGSEA.

This chain links TRBV14 with TRBJ2-1; possibly TRBD2 for D (6 bases). Germline CDR1 SGHDN, CDR2 FVKESK. The V and J ends lost 1 base and 6 bases respectively, with 19 bases between them. The CDR3 extends over 17 amino acids. CDR3 in DNA: TGTGCCAGCAGCCAAGGGAGACTAGTTTGGGGCATCAATGAGCAGTTCTTC. This encodes CASSQGRLVWGINEQFF.

This chain connects TRBV7-9 to TRBJ1-3; 10 nucleotides agree with TRBD1. The CDR3 spans 16 residues. V lost 5 bases to trimming and J lost 3 bases; unmatched junction nucleotides: 7. Germline CDR1 SEHNR, CDR2 FQNEAQ (reference sequence). The CDR3 region is CASSTSTGGSGNTIYF. CDR3 sequence (DNA): TGTGCCAGCAGCACCTCGACAGGGGGCAGTGGAAACACCATATATTTT. The variable domain in full, completed from reference TRBV7-9 and TRBJ1-3, reads DTGVSQNPRHKITKRGQNVTFRCDPISEHNRLYWYRQTLGQGPEFLTYFQNEAQLEKSRLLSDRFSAERPKGSFSTLEIQRTEQGDSAMYLCASSTSTGGSGNTIYFGEGSWLTVV.

The rearrangement uses TRBV20-1 and TRBJ1-4; D might be TRBD1 (5 bases). This CDR3 spans 11 amino acids. CDR1 is DFQATT, CDR2 SNEGSKA, per germline (reference sequence). Trimming took off 8 bases at V and 5 bases at J, with 9 bases between the two ends. CDR3 in amino acids: CSHRSNEKLFF. The CDR3 nucleotides read TGCAGTCACAGGTCAAATGAAAAACTGTTTTTT.

The genes are TRBV28 and TRBJ1-1, with D possibly TRBD1 on 5 matching bases. CDR1 and CDR2 from the germline V gene are MDHEN and SYDVKM. The germline V and J ends were trimmed by 6 bases and 1 base, with 15 bases remaining between them. CDR3 length: 15 amino acids. DNA for the CDR3: TGTGCCAGCAGATCAAGCGGGGGTGCGAACACTGAAGCTTTCTTT. Protein product: CASRSSGGANTEAFF.

The V and J genes are TRBV2 and TRBJ2-1; TRBD2 agrees at 10 bases. The CDR3 length is 14 residues. Losses at the gene ends were 6 bases for V and 4 bases for J; bases not matched to a gene: 3. CDR1 is SNHLY and CDR2 is FYNNEI in the germline V gene. The DNA of the CDR3 is TGTGCCAGCAGCCCGACTAGCGGGTACAATGAGCAGTTCTTC. Amino acid sequence: CASSPTSGYNEQFF.

The gene calls are TRBV5-4 and TRBJ2-7; 11 bases fit TRBD2. V shed 0 bases, J shed 7 bases, and the junction held 6 bases outside the gene matches. CDR3 length equals 15 residues. Per the germline V gene, CDR1 is SGHNT and CDR2 is YYREEE (reference sequence). The CDR3 DNA follows: TGTGCCAGCAGCTTGGCTTCTAGCGGGAGGAGAGAGCAGTACTTC. Residues: CASSLASSGRREQYF. Filled out from reference TRBV5-4 and TRBJ2-7, the complete variable domain reads ETGVTQSPTHLIKTRGQQVTLRCSSQSGHNTVSWYQQALGQGPQFIFQYYREEENGRGNFPPRFSGLQFPNYSSELNVNALELDDSALYLCASSLASSGRREQYFGPGTRLTVT.